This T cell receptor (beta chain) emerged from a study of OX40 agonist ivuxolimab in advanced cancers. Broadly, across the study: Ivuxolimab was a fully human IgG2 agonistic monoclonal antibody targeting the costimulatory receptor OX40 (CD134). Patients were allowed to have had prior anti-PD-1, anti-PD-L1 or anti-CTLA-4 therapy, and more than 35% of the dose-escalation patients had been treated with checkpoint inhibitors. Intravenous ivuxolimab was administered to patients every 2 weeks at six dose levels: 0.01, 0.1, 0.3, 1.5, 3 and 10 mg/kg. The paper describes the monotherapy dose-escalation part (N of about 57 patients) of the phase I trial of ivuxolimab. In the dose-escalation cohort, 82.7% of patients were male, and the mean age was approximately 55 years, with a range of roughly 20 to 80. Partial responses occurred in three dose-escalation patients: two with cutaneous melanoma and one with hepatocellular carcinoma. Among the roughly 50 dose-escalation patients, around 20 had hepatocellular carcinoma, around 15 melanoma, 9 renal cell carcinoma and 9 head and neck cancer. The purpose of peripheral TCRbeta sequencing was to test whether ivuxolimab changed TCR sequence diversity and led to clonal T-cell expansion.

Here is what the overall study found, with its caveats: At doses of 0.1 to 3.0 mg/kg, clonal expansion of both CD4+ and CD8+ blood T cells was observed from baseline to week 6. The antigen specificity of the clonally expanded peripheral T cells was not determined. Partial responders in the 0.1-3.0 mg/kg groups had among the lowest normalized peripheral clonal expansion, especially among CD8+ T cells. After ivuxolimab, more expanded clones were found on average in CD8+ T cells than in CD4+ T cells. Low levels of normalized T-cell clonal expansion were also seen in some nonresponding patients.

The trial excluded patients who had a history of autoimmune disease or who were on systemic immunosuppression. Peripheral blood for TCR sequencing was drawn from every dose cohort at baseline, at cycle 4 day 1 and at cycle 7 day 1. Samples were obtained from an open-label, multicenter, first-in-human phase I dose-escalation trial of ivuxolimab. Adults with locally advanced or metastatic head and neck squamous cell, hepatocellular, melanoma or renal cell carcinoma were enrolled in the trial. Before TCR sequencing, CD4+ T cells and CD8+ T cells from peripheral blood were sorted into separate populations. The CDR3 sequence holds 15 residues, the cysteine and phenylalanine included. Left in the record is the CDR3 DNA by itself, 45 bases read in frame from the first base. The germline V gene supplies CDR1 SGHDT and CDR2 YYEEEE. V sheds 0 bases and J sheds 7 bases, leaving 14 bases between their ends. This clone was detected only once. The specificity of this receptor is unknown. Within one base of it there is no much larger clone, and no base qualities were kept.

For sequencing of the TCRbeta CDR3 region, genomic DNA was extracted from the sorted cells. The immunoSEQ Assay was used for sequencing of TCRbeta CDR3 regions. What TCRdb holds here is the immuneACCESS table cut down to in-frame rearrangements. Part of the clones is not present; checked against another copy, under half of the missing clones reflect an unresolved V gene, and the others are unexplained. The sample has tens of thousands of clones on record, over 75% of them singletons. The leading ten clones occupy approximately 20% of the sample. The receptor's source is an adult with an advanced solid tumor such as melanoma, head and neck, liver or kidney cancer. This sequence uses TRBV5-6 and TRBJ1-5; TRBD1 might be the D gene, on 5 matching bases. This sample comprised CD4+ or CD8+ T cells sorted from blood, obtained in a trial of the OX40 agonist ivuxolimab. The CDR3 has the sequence CASSLGGGVRQPQHF. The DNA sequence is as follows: TGTGCCAGCAGCTTGGGGGGCGGGGTCAGGCAGCCCCAGCATTTT.